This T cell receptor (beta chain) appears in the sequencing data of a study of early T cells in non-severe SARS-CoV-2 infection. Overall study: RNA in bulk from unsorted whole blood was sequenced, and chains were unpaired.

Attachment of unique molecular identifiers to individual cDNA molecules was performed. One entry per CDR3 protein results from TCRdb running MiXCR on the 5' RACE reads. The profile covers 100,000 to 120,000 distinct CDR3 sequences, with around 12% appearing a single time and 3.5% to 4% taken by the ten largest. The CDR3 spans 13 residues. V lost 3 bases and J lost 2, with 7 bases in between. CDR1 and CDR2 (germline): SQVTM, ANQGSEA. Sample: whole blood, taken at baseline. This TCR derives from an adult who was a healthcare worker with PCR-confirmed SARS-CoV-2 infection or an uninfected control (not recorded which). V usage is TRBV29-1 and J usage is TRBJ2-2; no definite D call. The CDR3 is CSVDPANTGELFF. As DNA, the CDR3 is TGCAGCGTTGACCCAGCAAACACCGGGGAGCTGTTTTTT.